This T cell receptor (beta chain) was profiled in a study of T cells after yellow fever vaccination. General observations from the study: Post-booster samples contained most primary-vaccination clones (approximately 97% CD4, 88% CD8). Clonotypes appearing in both CD4 and CD8 compartments existed, and their share was small.

V lost 4 bases and J 0 bases, leaving 7 bases between the germline ends. CDR3 length: 14 residues. CDR1 and CDR2 (germline): PRHDT, FYEKMQ (reference sequence). TCRdb processed the 5' RACE reads anew with MiXCR; each CDR3 protein has one entry. Among some 30,000 distinct CDR3 sequences, about 4.6% were seen once, and the ten largest hold 46%. This clonotype appeared many times. Its target is not known. The material sequenced was CD8+ T cells sorted from PBMCs, taken 5 days after the yellow fever booster vaccination. This TCR came from a man aged 25-40 years who received the YFV17D yellow fever vaccine. The rearrangement uses TRBV13 and TRBJ1-3; no firm D call. Written as DNA, the CDR3 is TGTGCCAGCAGCTCAGTGGCCTCTGGAAACACCATATATTTT. Translating gives CASSSVASGNTIYF.